The text below deals with one TCR beta chain. The data belong to a study of blood T cell repertoires in COVID-19. Study at large: Spain, Italy and the United States supplied samples that represented acute and convalescent COVID-19. T cells, B-cell-depleted T cells, or PBMCs provided the cDNA or gDNA that served as material.

V was trimmed by 5 bases and J by 0 bases, leaving 19 bases between them. CDR3 length: 17 residues. The V gene's germline CDR1 is MNHEY and CDR2 SMNVEV (reference sequence). In the source study's methods: For nucleated cells, counts were estimated from reference gene primer amplification. The table came from immunoSEQ multiplex PCR; TCRdb's copy has only in-frame clones and leaves some out. V, J and clone size are those of that table, while D and trimming were read from the DNA. Among about 120,000 clones listed, approximately 71% were seen once. The V gene is TRBV27, the J gene TRBJ1-2, with a tentative D call TRBD1 (6 bases). Specimen: peripheral blood. The clonotype originates from a human donor in a cohort sampled during active COVID-19. DNA for the CDR3: TGTGCCAGCAGTCCACAGCTGGGGGCACCCTCTAACTATGGCTACACCTTC. This encodes CASSPQLGAPSNYGYTF.